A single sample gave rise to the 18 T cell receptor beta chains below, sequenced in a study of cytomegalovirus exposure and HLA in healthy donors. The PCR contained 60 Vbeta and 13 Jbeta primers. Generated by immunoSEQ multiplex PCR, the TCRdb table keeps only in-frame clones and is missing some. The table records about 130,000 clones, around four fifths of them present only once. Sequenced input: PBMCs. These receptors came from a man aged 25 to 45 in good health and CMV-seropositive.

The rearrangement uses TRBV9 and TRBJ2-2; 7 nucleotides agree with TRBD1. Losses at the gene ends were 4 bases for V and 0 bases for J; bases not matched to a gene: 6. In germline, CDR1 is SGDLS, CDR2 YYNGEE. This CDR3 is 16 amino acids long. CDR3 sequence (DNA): TGTGCCAGCAGCCCAGGGACAGCCCCGAACACCGGGGAGCTGTTTTTT. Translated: CASSPGTAPNTGELFF.

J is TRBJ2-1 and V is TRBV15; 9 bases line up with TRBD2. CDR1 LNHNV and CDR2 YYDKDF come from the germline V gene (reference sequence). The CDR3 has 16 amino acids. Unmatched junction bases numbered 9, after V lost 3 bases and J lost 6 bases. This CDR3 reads CATSSSAGGSGNEQFF. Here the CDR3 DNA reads TGTGCCACCAGCAGCTCAGCGGGAGGCTCGGGCAATGAGCAGTTCTTC. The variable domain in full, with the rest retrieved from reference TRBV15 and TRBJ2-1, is DAMVIQNPRYQVTQFGKPVTLSCSQTLNHNVMYWYQQKSSQAPKLLFHYYDKDFNNEADTPDNFQSRRPNTSFCFLDIRSPGLGDTAMYLCATSSSAGGSGNEQFFGPGTRLTVL.

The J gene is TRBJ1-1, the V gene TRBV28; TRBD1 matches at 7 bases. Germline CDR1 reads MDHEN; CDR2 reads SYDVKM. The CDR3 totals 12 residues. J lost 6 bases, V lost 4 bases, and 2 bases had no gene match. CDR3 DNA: TGTGCCAGCAGTTCCGACAGGGCTGAAGCTTTCTTT. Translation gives CASSSDRAEAFF.

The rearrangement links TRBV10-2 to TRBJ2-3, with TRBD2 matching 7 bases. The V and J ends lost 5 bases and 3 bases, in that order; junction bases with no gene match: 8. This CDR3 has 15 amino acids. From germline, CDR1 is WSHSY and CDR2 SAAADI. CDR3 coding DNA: TGCGCCAGCAGTCGGCGCGGGAGACTTACAGATACGCAGTATTTT. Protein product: CASSRRGRLTDTQYF.

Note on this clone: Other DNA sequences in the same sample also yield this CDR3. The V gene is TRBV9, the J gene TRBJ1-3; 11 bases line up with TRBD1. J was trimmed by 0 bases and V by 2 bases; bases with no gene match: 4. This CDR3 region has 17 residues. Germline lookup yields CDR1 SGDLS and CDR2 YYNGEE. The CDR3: CASSVGTGGNSGNTIYF. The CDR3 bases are TGTGCCAGCAGCGTTGGGACAGGGGGAAACTCTGGAAACACCATATATTTT.

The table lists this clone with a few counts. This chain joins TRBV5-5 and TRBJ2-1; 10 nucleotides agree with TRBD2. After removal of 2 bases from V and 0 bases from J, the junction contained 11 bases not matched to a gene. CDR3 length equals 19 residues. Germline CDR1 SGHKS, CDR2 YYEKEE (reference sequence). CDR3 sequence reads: CASSFRLAGALSSYNEQFF. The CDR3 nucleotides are TGTGCCAGCAGCTTCAGGCTAGCGGGAGCCCTCAGCTCCTACAATGAGCAGTTCTTC.

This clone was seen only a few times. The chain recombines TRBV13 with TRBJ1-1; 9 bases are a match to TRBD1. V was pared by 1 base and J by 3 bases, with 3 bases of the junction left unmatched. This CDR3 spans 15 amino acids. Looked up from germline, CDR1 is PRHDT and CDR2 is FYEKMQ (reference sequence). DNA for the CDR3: TGTGCCAGCAGCTTAGTACAGGGGGCCGACACTGAAGCTTTCTTT. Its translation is CASSLVQGADTEAFF.

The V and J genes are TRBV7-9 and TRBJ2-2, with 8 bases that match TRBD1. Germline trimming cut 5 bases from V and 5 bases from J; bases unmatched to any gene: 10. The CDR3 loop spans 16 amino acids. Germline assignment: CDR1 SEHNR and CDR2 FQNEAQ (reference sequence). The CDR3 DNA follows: TGTGCCAGCAGCCTGACAGGGGCGTCCGGAACCGGGGAGCTGTTTTTT. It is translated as CASSLTGASGTGELFF.

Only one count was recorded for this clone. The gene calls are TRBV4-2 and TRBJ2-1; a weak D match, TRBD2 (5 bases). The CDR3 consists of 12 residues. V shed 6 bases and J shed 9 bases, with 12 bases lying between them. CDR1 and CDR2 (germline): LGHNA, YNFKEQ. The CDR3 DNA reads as TGTGCCAGCAGAAAACTCGGAGGTGAGCAGTTCTTC. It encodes CASRKLGGEQFF.

In nucleotides, the CDR3 is TGTGCCAGCAGCCCGGGACTAGCGGGACCACAAGAGACCCAGTACTTC. This translates into CASSPGLAGPQETQYF. The chain is built from TRBV7-2 and TRBJ2-5; 13 nucleotides match TRBD2. The CDR3 is 16 amino acids. Germline CDR1 and CDR2: SGHTA and FQGNSA. With 5 bases clipped from V and 2 bases from J, the junction kept 5 bases outside the gene matches.

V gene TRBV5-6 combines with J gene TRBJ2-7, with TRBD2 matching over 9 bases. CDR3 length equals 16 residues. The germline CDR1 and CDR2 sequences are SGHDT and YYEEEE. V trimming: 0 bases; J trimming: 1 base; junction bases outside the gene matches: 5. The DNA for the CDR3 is TGTGCCAGCAGCTTGGTGGCGGGAGGGATATCCTACGAGCAGTACTTC. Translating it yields CASSLVAGGISYEQYF.

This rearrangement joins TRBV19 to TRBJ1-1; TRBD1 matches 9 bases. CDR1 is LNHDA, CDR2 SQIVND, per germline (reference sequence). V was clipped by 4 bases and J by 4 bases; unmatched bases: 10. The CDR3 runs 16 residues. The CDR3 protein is CASSTNSNRGLTEAFF. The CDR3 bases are TGTGCCAGTAGTACTAATTCAAACAGGGGGCTCACTGAAGCTTTCTTT.

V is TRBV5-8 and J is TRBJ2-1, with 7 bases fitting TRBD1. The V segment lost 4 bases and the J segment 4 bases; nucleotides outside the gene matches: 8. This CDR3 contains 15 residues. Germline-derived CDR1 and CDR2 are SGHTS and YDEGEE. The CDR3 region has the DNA TGTGCCAGCAGCCTCAAGGGGGCCGAGTACAATGAGCAGTTCTTC. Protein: CASSLKGAEYNEQFF.

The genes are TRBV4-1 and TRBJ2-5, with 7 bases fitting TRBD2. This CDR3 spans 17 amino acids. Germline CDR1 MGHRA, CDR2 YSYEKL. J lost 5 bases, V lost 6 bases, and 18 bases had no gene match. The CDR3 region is CASSSRSLREVGETQYF. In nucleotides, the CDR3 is TGCGCCAGCAGTTCTAGGTCTTTACGGGAGGTCGGGGAGACCCAGTACTTC.

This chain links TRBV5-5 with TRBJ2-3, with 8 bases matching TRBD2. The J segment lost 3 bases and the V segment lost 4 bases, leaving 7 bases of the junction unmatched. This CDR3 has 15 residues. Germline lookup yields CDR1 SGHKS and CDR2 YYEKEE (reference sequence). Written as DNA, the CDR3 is TGTGCCAGCAGCCTGTGGAGCGGGAGAACAGATACGCAGTATTTT. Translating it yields CASSLWSGRTDTQYF.

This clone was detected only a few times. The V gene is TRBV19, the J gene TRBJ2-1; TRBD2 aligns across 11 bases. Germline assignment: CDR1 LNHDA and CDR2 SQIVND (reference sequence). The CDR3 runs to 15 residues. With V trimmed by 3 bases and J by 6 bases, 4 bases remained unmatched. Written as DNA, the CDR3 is TGTGCCAGTAGTATCGGACTAGCGGGCGGCAATGAGCAGTTCTTC. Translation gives CASSIGLAGGNEQFF.

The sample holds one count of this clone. Here the CDR3 DNA reads TGTGCCAGCAGCCAAGATAGCGGGGGCGGGTTGGGCTCTGAAGCTTTCTTT. It translates to CASSQDSGGGLGSEAFF. V usage is TRBV14 and J usage is TRBJ1-1, with D possibly TRBD1 on 6 matching bases. The CDR3 loop spans 17 amino acids. Germline V gene lookup returns CDR1 SGHDN and CDR2 FVKESK. The V end lost 0 bases, the J end lost 6 bases, and 20 bases lay between the germline ends.

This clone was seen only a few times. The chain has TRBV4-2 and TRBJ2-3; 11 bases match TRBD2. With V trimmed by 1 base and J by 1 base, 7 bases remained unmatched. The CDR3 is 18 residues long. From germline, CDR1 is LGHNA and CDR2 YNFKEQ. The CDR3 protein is CASSQVAGGGSGTDTQYF. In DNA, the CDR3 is TGTGCCAGCAGCCAAGTAGCGGGAGGGGGGTCGGGCACAGATACGCAGTATTTT.